The entry below gives a single T cell receptor (beta chain) sequence along with its context. Its target is not known. From the reads, TCRdb called clonotypes with MiXCR, one entry per CDR3 protein. The sample includes approximately 400,000 distinct CDR3 sequences, roughly 30% of them seen just once. These data come from a study of T cell repertoires in cytomegalovirus infection. Study context: Through public TCR beta signatures, both CMV infection and matching HLA type were indicated. Study-wide results and limits: The response measured ex vivo was dominated by TCR beta clonotypes (HLA-C-restricted and CMV-specific).

Germline loops: CDR1 SGHTA, CDR2 FQGNSA. V gave up 5 bases and J gave up 6 bases, with 17 bases separating them. The CDR3 spans 14 residues. The sequence was obtained from a human donor in good health (CMV status not recorded). Some clones in this sample may be carry-over from other donors' samples. The chain joins TRBV7-2 to TRBJ2-7; D assignment may be TRBD1 or TRBD2 (7 bases each). The sequenced sample consisted of PBMCs. CDR3 in DNA: TGTGCCAGCAGCCCCCCTGGCAGGGGGGGCGAGCAGTACTTC. Protein product: CASSPPGRGGEQYF.